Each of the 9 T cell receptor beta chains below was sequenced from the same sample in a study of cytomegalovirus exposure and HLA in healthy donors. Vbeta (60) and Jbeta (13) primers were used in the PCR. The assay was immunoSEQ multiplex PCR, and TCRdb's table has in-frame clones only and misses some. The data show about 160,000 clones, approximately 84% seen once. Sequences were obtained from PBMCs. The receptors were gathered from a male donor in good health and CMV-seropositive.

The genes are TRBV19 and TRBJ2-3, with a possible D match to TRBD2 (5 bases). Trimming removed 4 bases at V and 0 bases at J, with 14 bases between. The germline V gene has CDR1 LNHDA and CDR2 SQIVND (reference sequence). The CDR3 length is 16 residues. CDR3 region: CASSSSSRTSTDTQYF. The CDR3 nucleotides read TGTGCCAGTAGTAGCTCTAGCCGAACTAGCACAGATACGCAGTATTTT.

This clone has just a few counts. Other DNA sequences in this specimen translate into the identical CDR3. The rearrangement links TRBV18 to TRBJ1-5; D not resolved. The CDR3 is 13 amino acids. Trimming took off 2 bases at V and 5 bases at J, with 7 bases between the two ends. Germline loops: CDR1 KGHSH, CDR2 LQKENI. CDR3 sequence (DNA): TGTGCCAGCTCACCAGGCCGGGATCAGCCCCAGCATTTT. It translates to CASSPGRDQPQHF.

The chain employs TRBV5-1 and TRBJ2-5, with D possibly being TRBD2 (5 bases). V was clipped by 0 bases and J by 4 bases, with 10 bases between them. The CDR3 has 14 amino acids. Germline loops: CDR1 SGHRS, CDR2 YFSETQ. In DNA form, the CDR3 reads TGCGCCAGCAGCTTGGTGGGAACTAGAGAGACCCAGTACTTC. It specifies CASSLVGTRETQYF.

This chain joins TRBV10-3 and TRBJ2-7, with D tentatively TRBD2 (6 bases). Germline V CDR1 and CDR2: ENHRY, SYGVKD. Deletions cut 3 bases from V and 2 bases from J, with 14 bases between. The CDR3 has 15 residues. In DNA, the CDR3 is TGTGCCATCAGTGATTCGGGACTCGCAACCTACGAGCAGTACTTC. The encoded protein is CAISDSGLATYEQYF.

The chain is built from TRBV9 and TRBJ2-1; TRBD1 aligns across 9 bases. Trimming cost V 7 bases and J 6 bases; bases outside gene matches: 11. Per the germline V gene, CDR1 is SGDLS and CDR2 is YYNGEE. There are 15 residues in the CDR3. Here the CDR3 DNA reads TGTGCCAGCGCTCCCCCGGGACAGGGCGGCAATGAGCAGTTCTTC. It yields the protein CASAPPGQGGNEQFF.

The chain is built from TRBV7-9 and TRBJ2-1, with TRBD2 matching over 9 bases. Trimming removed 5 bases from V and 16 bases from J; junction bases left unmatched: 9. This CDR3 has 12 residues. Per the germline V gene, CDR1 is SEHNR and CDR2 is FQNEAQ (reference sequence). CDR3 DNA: TGTGCCAGCAGCACAGATAGCGGGAGTCGTTTCTTC. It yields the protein CASSTDSGSRFF.

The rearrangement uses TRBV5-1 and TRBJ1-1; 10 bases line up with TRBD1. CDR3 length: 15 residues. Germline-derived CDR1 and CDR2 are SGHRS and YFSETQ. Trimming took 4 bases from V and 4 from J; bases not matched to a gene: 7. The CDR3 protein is CASSQDRGGITEAFF. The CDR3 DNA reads TGCGCCAGCAGCCAGGACAGGGGGGGGATCACTGAAGCTTTCTTT. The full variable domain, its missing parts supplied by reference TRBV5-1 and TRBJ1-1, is KAGVTQTPRYLIKTRGQQVTLSCSPISGHRSVSWYQQTPGQGLQFLFEYFSETQRNKGNFPGRFSGRQFSNSRSEMNVSTLELGDSALYLCASSQDRGGITEAFFGQGTRLTVV.

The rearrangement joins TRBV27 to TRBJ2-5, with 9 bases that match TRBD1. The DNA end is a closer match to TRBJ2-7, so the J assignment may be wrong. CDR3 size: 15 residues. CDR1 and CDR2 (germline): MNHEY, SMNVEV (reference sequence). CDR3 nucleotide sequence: TGTGCCAGCAGCTCTCCGGGACAGGGCAGCTACGAGCAGTACTTC. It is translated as CASSSPGQGSYEQYF.

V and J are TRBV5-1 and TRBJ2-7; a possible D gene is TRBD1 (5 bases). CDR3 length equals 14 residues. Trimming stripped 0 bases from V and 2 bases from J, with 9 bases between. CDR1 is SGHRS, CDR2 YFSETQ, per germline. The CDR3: CASSLGVDTYEQYF. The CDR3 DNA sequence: TGCGCCAGCAGCTTGGGGGTGGACACCTACGAGCAGTACTTC.